This T cell receptor beta chain stems from a study of blood T cell repertoires in COVID-19. Study-wide context: The study drew acute and convalescent COVID-19 samples from the United States, Italy and Spain.

Here immunoSEQ multiplex PCR was the method, and the copy in TCRdb shows in-frame clones only, minus some. The table records roughly 460,000 clones, 70% to 90% of them present only once. This clone showed up just a few times. The clonotype was recovered from a man aged 18 to 30 with COVID-19, enrolled during active disease. Specimen: peripheral blood.

DNA for the CDR3: TGTGCCAGCAGTGAATCAGGAATCTTCTCTGGAAACACCATATATTTT. Translation gives CASSESGIFSGNTIYF. The rearrangement uses TRBV2 and TRBJ1-3; no reliable D call. Germline CDR1 is SNHLY and CDR2 is FYNNEI. Deletions cut 2 bases from V and 0 bases from J, with 11 bases between. The CDR3 totals 16 residues.